This passage covers 25 T cell receptor beta chains from one sample sequenced in a study of cytomegalovirus exposure and HLA in healthy donors. TCRdb's copy holds only in-frame clones and misses some; the assay was immunoSEQ multiplex PCR. The sample has approximately 160,000 clones, roughly 80% seen once. The material sequenced was PBMCs. These receptors were obtained from a man aged 25 to 45 in good health and CMV-seropositive.

The chain recombines TRBV4-3 with TRBJ1-2; tentative D call: TRBD1 (6 bases). From germline, CDR1 is LGHNA and CDR2 YSLEER. Trimming took 4 bases from V and 7 from J, leaving 13 bases between them. The CDR3 covers 13 residues. CDR3 sequence: CASSRGLSLGYTF. CDR3 in DNA: TGCGCCAGCAGCCGGGGGCTCTCCCTTGGCTACACCTTC.

The genes are TRBV7-2 and TRBJ2-1; 7 bases agree with TRBD1. The CDR3 is 17 amino acids. V was clipped by 5 bases and J by 7 bases; unmatched bases: 17. CDR1 and CDR2 (germline): SGHTA, FQGNSA. For the CDR3, the DNA is TGTGCCAGCAGCGTACCTCCACGACAGGGAGTCTTAAATGAGCAGTTCTTC. Translating gives CASSVPPRQGVLNEQFF.

The chain recombines TRBV7-9 with TRBJ1-3; the D is unclear. The V gene lost 5 bases and the J gene lost 7 bases, with 6 bases spanning the gap. CDR1 and CDR2 (germline): SEHNR, FQNEAQ (reference sequence). There are 11 residues in the CDR3. The CDR3 region has the DNA TGTGCCAGCAGCACTCGTAACACCATATATTTT. This codes for CASSTRNTIYF.

This sequence joins TRBV5-1 and TRBJ2-1; weak D call: TRBD1 (6 bases). This CDR3 spans 13 amino acids. Germline CDR1 SGHRS, CDR2 YFSETQ. Trimming stripped 4 bases from V and 4 bases from J, with 9 bases between. The DNA of the CDR3 is TGCGCCAGCAGCCGAGGACAGTACAATGAGCAGTTCTTC. It specifies CASSRGQYNEQFF.

This clone was seen a few times. This chain connects TRBV27 to TRBJ2-2, with TRBD2 identical over 7 bases. The CDR3 loop spans 13 amino acids. Germline V lookup: CDR1 MNHEY, CDR2 SMNVEV (reference sequence). The ends lost 7 bases at V and 2 bases at J; junction bases unmatched: 1. In nucleotides, the CDR3 is TGTGCCAGCACGACTAGCAACACCGGGGAGCTGTTTTTT. The encoded protein is CASTTSNTGELFF.

The chain uses TRBV7-2 and TRBJ1-5, with TRBD1 as a possible D gene (5 bases). Trimming removed 1 base from V and 1 base from J, with 11 bases in between. Germline CDR1 and CDR2: SGHTA and FQGNSA. The CDR3 totals 16 residues. This CDR3 reads CASSLGSGRSNQPQHF. The CDR3 nucleotides read TGTGCCAGCAGCTTAGGGTCAGGGCGAAGCAATCAGCCCCAGCATTTT.

The chain is built from TRBV2 and TRBJ2-1; no firm D call. Germline V CDR1 and CDR2: SNHLY, FYNNEI. V lost 8 bases to trimming and J lost 15 bases, with 11 bases between them. The CDR3 is made up of 9 amino acids. The CDR3, as DNA: TGTGCCAGCGGCTCGAGGTGGTTCTTC. Its translation is CASGSRWFF.

The chain carries TRBV12-5 and TRBJ2-5, with 7 bases matching TRBD2. With 7 bases clipped from V and 1 base from J, the junction kept 3 bases outside the gene matches. The CDR3 consists of 13 residues. The V gene's germline CDR1 is LGHNT and CDR2 FRNRAP. The CDR3 sequence: CASAREGQETQYF. CDR3 coding DNA: TGTGCTAGTGCCAGGGAGGGCCAAGAGACCCAGTACTTC.

This clone has only one observation. Other DNA sequences of this sample code for an identical CDR3. The chain combines TRBV4-3 with TRBJ1-5; D is undetermined. Trimming shortened V by 0 bases and J by 0 bases, and 6 bases separated the two germline ends. This CDR3 comprises 15 residues. Germline V gene data show CDR1 as LGHNA and CDR2 as YSLEER. CDR3 DNA sequence: TGCGCCAGCAGCCAAGATGTATATAGCAATCAGCCCCAGCATTTT. Encoded protein: CASSQDVYSNQPQHF.

The J gene is TRBJ2-2, the V gene TRBV15; 9 nucleotides align to TRBD2. CDR3 length: 18 amino acids. CDR1 and CDR2 from the germline V gene are LNHNV and YYDKDF (reference sequence). Trimming cost V 0 bases and J 5 bases; bases outside gene matches: 10. The CDR3 loop is CATSREALAGLVTGELFF. The CDR3 coding sequence is TGTGCCACCAGCAGAGAGGCGCTAGCGGGATTGGTGACCGGGGAGCTGTTTTTT.

The chain joins TRBV28 to TRBJ2-6; D unclear. This CDR3 contains 14 residues. Germline V gene lookup returns CDR1 MDHEN and CDR2 SYDVKM. The V gene lost 7 bases and the J gene lost 2 bases, with 9 bases spanning the gap. CDR3 in amino acids: CASKRQAGANVLTF. In DNA, the CDR3 is TGTGCCAGCAAACGTCAGGCTGGGGCCAACGTCCTGACTTTC.

This clone has only a few counts. This chain connects TRBV28 to TRBJ1-6; D not certain. CDR3 length equals 14 residues. V was cut by 5 bases and J by 6 bases, with 11 bases left in between. The germline V gene has CDR1 MDHEN and CDR2 SYDVKM. CDR3 sequence reads: CASSTDTLNSPLHF. Written as DNA, the CDR3 is TGTGCCAGCAGTACAGACACACTTAATTCACCCCTCCACTTT.

As regards this clone: The junction departs from germline at one end; a sequencing error may be responsible. The chain has TRBV7-7 and TRBJ1-1, with no clear D. Germline assignment: CDR1 SSHAT and CDR2 FNYEAQ (reference sequence). The CDR3 is 14 residues long. The CDR3 DNA follows: TGTGCTAGCAGCTCCAACCCTGGGAGCACTGAAGCTTTCTTT. Residues: CASSSNPGSTEAFF.

This clone was counted between two and nine times. The chain joins TRBV28 to TRBJ1-2; D gene uncertain. CDR3 length equals 12 residues. Germline CDR1 and CDR2: MDHEN and SYDVKM. Trimming cost V 11 bases and J 8 bases, with 18 bases left between them. CDR3 coding DNA: TGTGCCTCTGCGGAAGCCTTGAGGGGCTACACCTTC. This translates into CASAEALRGYTF.

The chain joins TRBV10-3 to TRBJ2-3, with 9 bases identical to TRBD2. With 10 bases clipped from V and 4 bases from J, the junction kept 12 bases outside the gene matches. CDR3 length: 15 residues. From germline, CDR1 is ENHRY and CDR2 SYGVKD. DNA of the CDR3: TGTGCCACCGGCGATTCTAGCGGGAATTCAGATACGCAGTATTTT. Translating it yields CATGDSSGNSDTQYF.

The V call is TRBV5-1, the J call TRBJ2-3; no reliable D call. The V gene's germline CDR1 is SGHRS and CDR2 YFSETQ. The CDR3 sequence is 12 residues long. Trimming took 2 bases from V and 6 from J, leaving 7 bases between them. The CDR3 DNA is TGCGCCAGCAGCTTAACGGAGGATACGCAGTATTTT. The encoded protein is CASSLTEDTQYF.

The rearrangement uses TRBV5-6 and TRBJ2-2, with 14 bases matching TRBD2. The CDR3 loop spans 16 amino acids. Germline V lookup: CDR1 SGHDT, CDR2 YYEEEE. With 4 bases clipped from V and 6 bases from J, the junction kept 5 bases outside the gene matches. The CDR3: CASSLGLAGVPGELFF. The CDR3 coding sequence is TGTGCCAGCAGCCTGGGACTAGCGGGAGTTCCCGGGGAGCTGTTTTTT.

The V and J genes are TRBV5-1 and TRBJ1-2, with D possibly being TRBD1 (6 bases). Germline loops: CDR1 SGHRS, CDR2 YFSETQ. V was clipped by 4 bases and J by 5 bases, with 12 bases between them. The CDR3 is made up of 13 amino acids. CDR3 sequence (DNA): TGCGCCAGCAGCATTGACAGGCAATATGGCTACACCTTC. Translation gives CASSIDRQYGYTF.

This clone was detected only once. The chain combines TRBV7-9 with TRBJ2-5; 7 bases line up with TRBD1. Germline CDR1 reads SEHNR; CDR2 reads FQNEAQ (reference sequence). The junction had 23 bases not matched to a gene; V was cut back by 8 bases and J by 5 bases. This CDR3 has 18 amino acids. The CDR3 nucleotides read TGTGCCAGCGGGGAGCCACAGAAAGGGGGCGTCCCACGGGAGACCCAGTACTTC. Its translation is CASGEPQKGGVPRETQYF.

The V gene is TRBV7-2, the J gene TRBJ1-4; TRBD1 matches at 7 bases. The CDR3 has 17 amino acids. Germline V gene lookup returns CDR1 SGHTA and CDR2 FQGNSA. The V and J ends lost 1 base and 5 bases, in that order; junction bases with no gene match: 10. The CDR3 loop is CASSLGIGTVVNEKLFF. The CDR3 region has the DNA TGTGCCAGCAGCTTAGGTATAGGGACAGTTGTAAATGAAAAACTGTTTTTT.

CDR3 in DNA: TGTGCCAGCAGTTACTCCCTAGCGACGGATACGCAGTATTTT. As protein: CASSYSLATDTQYF. The V gene is TRBV6-6, the J gene TRBJ2-3; possibly TRBD2 for D (6 bases). Germline CDR1 MNHNY, CDR2 SVGAGI (reference sequence). V gave up 0 bases and J gave up 6 bases, with 10 bases separating them. CDR3 length: 14 amino acids.

This clone was detected only a few times. The V call is TRBV4-1, the J call TRBJ2-3, with 14 bases aligning to TRBD2. V lost 4 bases to trimming and J lost 5 bases; unmatched junction nucleotides: 5. The CDR3 is 16 residues long. Germline CDR1 reads MGHRA; CDR2 reads YSYEKL. DNA of the CDR3: TGCGCCAGCAGCCTCGGACTAGCGGGAGGAGGAGATACGCAGTATTTT. It codes for CASSLGLAGGGDTQYF.

The chain is built from TRBV2 and TRBJ2-7; D not resolved. This CDR3 spans 11 amino acids. Germline V lookup: CDR1 SNHLY, CDR2 FYNNEI. The ends were cut back, 3 bases at V and 6 bases at J, with 6 bases in the middle. The CDR3 DNA reads as TGTGCCAGCAGTGAGAGGCGCGAGCAGTACTTC. This gives the protein CASSERREQYF.

V gene TRBV9 combines with J gene TRBJ1-2; TRBD1 agrees at 7 bases. CDR3 size: 16 residues. The germline V gene encodes CDR1 SGDLS and CDR2 YYNGEE. J gave up 6 bases and V 0 bases, and 11 bases lay outside the gene matches. The CDR3, as DNA: TGTGCCAGCAGCGTAGGAGATAACAGGGGAAATCATGGCTACACCTTC. Translating it yields CASSVGDNRGNHGYTF. Together with reference TRBV9 and TRBJ1-2, the CDR3 gives the full variable domain: DSGVTQTPKHLITATGQRVTLRCSPRSGDLSVYWYQQSLDQGLQFLIQYYNGEERAKGNILERFSAQQFPDLHSELNLSSLELGDSALYFCASSVGDNRGNHGYTFGSGTRLTVV.

CDR3 in amino acids: CASSFDYGYTF. In DNA, the CDR3 is TGTGCCAGCAGCTTCGACTATGGCTACACCTTC. The chain links TRBV5-8 to TRBJ1-2, with D hard to call. This CDR3 contains 11 residues. The V gene lost 2 bases and the J gene lost 3 bases, with 2 bases spanning the gap. The germline CDR1 and CDR2 sequences are SGHTS and YDEGEE. The variable domain in full, completed from reference TRBV5-8 and TRBJ1-2, reads EAGVTQSPTHLIKTRGQQATLRCSPISGHTSVYWYQQALGLGLQFLLWYDEGEERNRGNFPPRFSGRQFPNYSSELNVNALELEDSALYLCASSFDYGYTFGSGTRLTVV.